Shown below are 23 T cell receptor beta chains from a single sample sequenced in a study of vaccination and CD4 T cells after COVID-19. The Oncomine TCR Beta short-read assay was applied to DNA of cultured CD4+ T cells. MiXCR, applied by TCRdb to the PCR reads, yields one record per CDR3 protein. The repertoire holds about 21,000 distinct CDR3 sequences, roughly 40% seen once, with 9% to 10% in the top ten. Time point given: late sampling 161 to 241 days after vaccination in a few convalescent patients. The treatment: approximately 9-day PBMC culture with coronavirus spike peptide pools or control peptides (ViraFEST assay). Their antigens remain unidentified. Sequencing used CD4+ T cells from blood, cultured in vitro, obtained about 7 months after SARS-CoV-2 vaccination. All receptors come from a human donor who had recovered from COVID-19.

This chain connects TRBV6-1 to TRBJ2-5; D gene unclear. This CDR3 region has 13 residues. The V and J ends lost 2 bases and 2 bases respectively, with 6 bases between them. The germline V gene encodes CDR1 MNHNS and CDR2 SASEGT. CDR3 protein: CASSEFLQETQYF. The CDR3 coding sequence is TGTGCCAGCAGTGAATTTCTACAAGAGACCCAGTACTTC.

A word on this clonotype: Mismatch with germline at one junction end may stem from a read error. The chain employs TRBV20-1 and TRBJ1-5; D uncertain. Germline loops: CDR1 DFQATT, CDR2 SNEGSKA (reference sequence). The CDR3 covers 13 residues. CDR3 region: CSARIYSNQPQLF. The CDR3 coding sequence is TGCAGTGCACGGATATATAGCAATCAGCCCCAGCTTTTT.

In this sample, this clonotype turned up a few times. This chain joins TRBV27 and TRBJ2-7, with 7 bases identical to TRBD2. Germline CDR1 and CDR2: MNHEY and SMNVEV (reference sequence). The J segment lost 1 base and the V segment lost 6 bases, leaving 9 bases of the junction unmatched. The CDR3 is 15 amino acids. In DNA form, the CDR3 reads TGTGCCAGCAGGTTAGCACTAGCGCCTTCCTACGAGCAGTACTTC. Amino acid sequence: CASRLALAPSYEQYF.

This clonotype was found a few times. This chain joins TRBV7-6 and TRBJ1-2; TRBD1 matches 7 bases. The V segment lost 5 bases and the J segment 12 bases; nucleotides outside the gene matches: 18. This CDR3 region has 15 residues. Germline V CDR1 and CDR2: SGHVS, FNYEAQ. The CDR3 is CASSPAVGDSLRHTF. Here the CDR3 DNA reads TGTGCCAGCAGCCCCGCGGTGGGGGACAGTCTACGCCACACCTTC.

The genes are TRBV15 and TRBJ1-3; 9 bases are a match to TRBD1. The CDR3 length is 16 residues. Germline lookup yields CDR1 LNHNV and CDR2 YYDKDF (reference sequence). V lost 0 bases to trimming and J lost 4 bases; unmatched junction nucleotides: 4. The CDR3, as DNA: TGTGCCACCAGCAGAGATTGGGACAGGGAGGGAAACACCATATATTTT. Residues: CATSRDWDREGNTIYF.

The chain combines TRBV10-3 with TRBJ1-1; unclear D gene. V was clipped by 10 bases and J by 6 bases, with 15 bases between them. This CDR3 is built from 12 residues. Per germline, CDR1 ENHRY and CDR2 SYGVKD. This chain's CDR3 is CATTRGLSEAFF. The CDR3 DNA reads TGTGCCACGACGCGGGGTCTCTCTGAAGCTTTCTTT.

This chain uses TRBV6-1 with TRBJ2-5, with no clear D. The ends were cut back, 1 base at V and 4 bases at J, with 1 base in the middle. This CDR3 is 11 amino acids long. Germline V gives CDR1 MNHNS, CDR2 SASEGT. The CDR3 DNA reads TGTGCCAGCAGTGAAGGAGAGACCCAGTACTTC. It encodes CASSEGETQYF.

This clonotype has more than one count but fewer than ten. The rearrangement uses TRBV20-1 and TRBJ1-1; D is undetermined. The CDR3 sequence is 13 residues long. V dropped 0 bases and J dropped 3 bases, with 8 bases sitting between them. Germline loops: CDR1 DFQATT, CDR2 SNEGSKA (reference sequence). The CDR3 DNA reads as TGCAGTGCTAGAGATCAGTACTACACTGAAGCTTTCTTT. This encodes CSARDQYYTEAFF.

This clonotype has more than one count but fewer than ten. The CDR3 sequence: CSARIQGLGEAFF. The CDR3 DNA sequence: TGCAGTGCTAGGATCCAGGGCTTGGGCGAAGCTTTCTTT. The chain combines TRBV20-1 with TRBJ1-1; D is perhaps TRBD1 (5 bases). Germline assignment: CDR1 DFQATT and CDR2 SNEGSKA (reference sequence). The CDR3 runs 13 residues. The ends were cut back, 3 bases at V and 8 bases at J, with 16 bases in the middle.

This chain links TRBV7-2 with TRBJ1-5; D possibly corresponds to TRBD1 (5 bases). The V end lost 4 bases, the J end lost 2 bases, and 6 bases lay between the germline ends. This CDR3 comprises 13 residues. Germline V CDR1 and CDR2: SGHTA, FQGNSA. CDR3 bases: TGTGCCAGCAGCTCGACAGGCAATCAGCCCCAGCATTTT. Protein product: CASSSTGNQPQHF.

This clonotype was counted only a few times. This chain joins TRBV15 and TRBJ2-7, with TRBD1 as a possible D gene (5 bases). The CDR3 is 14 residues long. Germline CDR1 is LNHNV and CDR2 is YYDKDF (reference sequence). V was trimmed by 0 bases and J by 10 bases, leaving 16 bases between them. In nucleotides, the CDR3 is TGTGCCACCAGCAGAGATCTGGGGCCTTTTATCCAGTACTTC. Amino acids: CATSRDLGPFIQYF.

This clonotype was picked up a small number of times. The genes are TRBV20-1 and TRBJ2-7; the match to TRBD2 covers 10 bases. The CDR3 loop spans 15 amino acids. Germline V lookup: CDR1 DFQATT, CDR2 SNEGSKA (reference sequence). The ends lost 3 bases at V and 1 base at J; junction bases unmatched: 6. Here the CDR3 DNA reads TGCAGTGCTAGGGCACCTAGCGGGAGATCCTACGAGCAGTACTTC. It is translated as CSARAPSGRSYEQYF.

J is TRBJ2-5 and V is TRBV7-6; no definite D call. CDR3 length: 14 amino acids. In germline, CDR1 is SGHVS, CDR2 FNYEAQ. The germline V and J ends were trimmed by 1 base and 1 base, with 7 bases remaining between them. Written as DNA, the CDR3 is TGTGCCAGCAGCTTAGTGTCCAGCCAAGAGACCCAGTACTTC. Translating gives CASSLVSSQETQYF.

V gene TRBV5-4 combines with J gene TRBJ2-7; a weak D match, TRBD2 (6 bases). V was shortened by 0 bases and J by 0 bases, with 10 bases between the two germline ends. This CDR3 is 15 amino acids long. Germline-derived CDR1 and CDR2 are SGHNT and YYREEE (reference sequence). CDR3 DNA: TGTGCCAGCAGCTTGGAGCTAGCGAGCTCCTACGAGCAGTACTTC. It translates to CASSLELASSYEQYF.

This chain links TRBV7-2 with TRBJ1-1; possibly TRBD1 for D (5 bases). Germline CDR1 reads SGHTA; CDR2 reads FQGNSA. Trimming shortened V by 6 bases and J by 1 base, and 12 bases separated the two germline ends. The CDR3 totals 14 residues. CDR3 region: CASRQDTRNTEAFF. The CDR3 DNA follows: TGTGCCAGCAGACAGGACACCCGGAACACTGAAGCTTTCTTT. Based on the CDR3 plus reference TRBV7-2 and TRBJ1-1, the full variable domain is GAGVSQSPSNKVTEKGKDVELRCDPISGHTALYWYRQSLGQGLEFLIYFQGNSAPDKSGLPSDRFSAERTGGSVSTLTIQRTQQEDSAVYLCASRQDTRNTEAFFGQGTRLTVV.

This clonotype was counted between two and nine times. CDR3: CASSFASNTEAFF. The CDR3 bases are TGTGCCAGCAGCTTTGCCTCGAACACTGAAGCTTTCTTT. The rearrangement links TRBV7-2 to TRBJ1-1; D ambiguous. From germline, CDR1 is SGHTA and CDR2 FQGNSA. Trimming left V 3 bases short and J 1 base short, with 6 bases between. This CDR3 is 13 amino acids long.

This clonotype showed up just a few times. The chain couples TRBV19 to TRBJ2-7; the match to TRBD1 covers 8 bases. The ends lost 3 bases at V and 0 bases at J; junction bases unmatched: 1. Germline V CDR1 and CDR2: LNHDA, SQIVND (reference sequence). The CDR3 has 14 residues. CDR3 in amino acids: CASSMGQDSYEQYF. The CDR3 region has the DNA TGTGCCAGTAGTATGGGACAGGACTCCTACGAGCAGTACTTC.

The chain joins TRBV6-1 to TRBJ1-1, with 7 nucleotides matching TRBD1. The CDR3 runs 13 residues. Looked up from germline, CDR1 is MNHNS and CDR2 is SASEGT. Trimming at V came to 6 bases and at J to 3 bases, leaving 4 bases not matched to a gene. This CDR3 reads CASSPRGYTEAFF. The CDR3 nucleotides read TGTGCCAGCAGCCCCAGGGGGTACACTGAAGCTTTCTTT.

This clonotype was picked up a small number of times. The chain joins TRBV6-1 to TRBJ2-3; 9 bases are shared with TRBD2. The ends lost 10 bases at V and 3 bases at J; junction bases unmatched: 8. Per the germline V gene, CDR1 is MNHNS and CDR2 is SASEGT. This CDR3 contains 14 residues. DNA of the CDR3: TGTGCCACCCACCGCGGGAGGGAGACAGATACGCAGTATTTT. This codes for CATHRGRETDTQYF.

The CDR3 coding sequence is TGTGCCAGCAGCACATCACTTACTAGCACAGATACGCAGTATTTT. Protein product: CASSTSLTSTDTQYF. V is TRBV5-6 and J is TRBJ2-3; D remains ambiguous. V was pared by 4 bases and J by 0 bases, with 12 bases between. This CDR3 spans 15 amino acids. Per germline, CDR1 SGHDT and CDR2 YYEEEE.

The CDR3 nucleotides read TGCAGTGCCCTTAGCTCCTACGAGCAGTACTTC. This sequence encodes CSALSSYEQYF. This chain connects TRBV20-1 to TRBJ2-7; D is unclear. CDR1 DFQATT and CDR2 SNEGSKA come from the germline V gene (reference sequence). The CDR3 spans 11 residues. The V end lost 6 bases, the J end lost 0 bases, and 6 bases lay between the germline ends.

The chain employs TRBV28 and TRBJ2-5; TRBD2 matches at 12 bases. The CDR3 totals 15 residues. Trimming took 6 bases from V and 7 from J; bases not matched to a gene: 9. Germline V lookup: CDR1 MDHEN, CDR2 SYDVKM. The CDR3 DNA follows: TGTGCCAGCAGCCCTAGCGGGAGGGCAACCCGGACCCAGTACTTC. Encoded protein: CASSPSGRATRTQYF.

This clonotype was found a few times. The chain combines TRBV10-3 with TRBJ1-6, with a tentative D call TRBD1 (6 bases). V lost 0 bases and J lost 9, with 12 bases in between. The germline V gene has CDR1 ENHRY and CDR2 SYGVKD. This CDR3 is built from 15 residues. The DNA for the CDR3 is TGTGCCATCAGTGAGTCGGCCACCAGGGGTTCACCCCTCCACTTT. Residues: CAISESATRGSPLHF.